The 2 T cell receptor beta chains below come from one sample, sequenced in a study of blood T cell repertoires in COVID-19. TCRdb's table, derived via immunoSEQ multiplex PCR, lists solely in-frame clones and lacks some. The data show about 200,000 clones, with just under 85% seen just once and around 1% held by the top ten. The specimen sequenced was peripheral blood. These TCRs come from a man between 60 and 75 years old with COVID-19, enrolled during active disease.

The chain is built from TRBV29-1 and TRBJ2-6; unclear D gene. CDR3 length: 15 amino acids. Germline CDR1 and CDR2: SQVTM and ANQGSEA. V was cut by 2 bases and J by 0 bases, with 8 bases left in between. In nucleotides, the CDR3 is TGCAGCGTTGAATTTGCGGACTCTGGGGCCAACGTCCTGACTTTC. Translated, it gives CSVEFADSGANVLTF.

This chain joins TRBV5-1 and TRBJ1-1, with D tentatively TRBD1 (6 bases). Germline CDR1 is SGHRS and CDR2 is YFSETQ. The V gene lost 0 bases and the J gene lost 4 bases, with 10 bases spanning the gap. The CDR3 is 14 amino acids. CDR3 coding DNA: TGCGCCAGCAGCTTGGTAGGCAGGGGCACTGAAGCTTTCTTT. Amino acids: CASSLVGRGTEAFF.